Listed here is a single TCR beta chain. The antigen is unknown. Germline lookup yields CDR1 SGHAT and CDR2 FQNNGV. The length of the CDR3 is 14 residues. J gave up 5 bases and V 5 bases, and 6 bases lay outside the gene matches. This entry belongs to a study of cytomegalovirus exposure and HLA in healthy donors. Study background: Of the donors genotyped, some 400 in all, about 81% fell in the Caucasian-associated ancestry cluster. Study-wide results and limits: Most TCR sequences showed up rarely, but some public TCRs showed up in many donors. Over 150 TCR beta chains were listed as cytomegalovirus-associated.

The primer mix had 60 Vbeta and 13 Jbeta primers. TCRdb's table, derived via immunoSEQ multiplex PCR, lists solely in-frame clones and lacks some. The sample yields some 120,000 clones, 65% to 85% seen once. Every donor was a healthy person donating bone marrow. The rearrangement links TRBV11-2 to TRBJ2-3; 8 nucleotides agree with TRBD1. The TCR comes from a middle-aged man in good health and CMV-seronegative. Sequencing used PBMCs. CDR3 loop: CASSPTGAGDTQYF. CDR3 DNA sequence: TGTGCCAGCAGCCCGACAGGGGCCGGAGATACGCAGTATTTT.